The present entry profiles one T cell receptor beta chain with its context. There are a few counts of this clonotype. The clone's antigen remains unknown. No base quality information exists; no much larger clone differs at one position. Libraries were constructed by RT-PCR. Reads for this sample came from an Illumina HiSeq 2500. TCRdb reran the public reads through fastp at Q25 and MiXCR, keeping productive beta chains. Entries are consolidated by CDR3 protein sequence, retaining the most common genes and DNA. Recorded for this sample are around 600,000 distinct CDR3 sequences; around 10% of them occurred a single time. Of the sample, 8% to 13% is held by the ten largest clones. This entry comes from a study of response to subunit inactivated influenza vaccine (dated by TCRdb to 2016 to 2018). Notes on the research overall: Deep quantitative profiling of the T cell receptor repertoire was used in the study to follow responses to a trivalent subunit inactivated influenza vaccine.

V and J are trimmed by 6 bases and 3 bases, and the gene matches miss 15 bases of the junction. The CDR3, from cysteine to phenylalanine, totals 18 residues. Left in the record is the CDR3 DNA by itself, 54 bases read in frame from the first base. As encoded in the germline V gene, CDR1 is SGHAT while CDR2 is FQNNGV. Study-level results and caveats: According to the authors, only a limited number of new T cells may be recruited by each seasonal influenza vaccination.

These data are also associated with another study on T cells expressing NK-cell markers. The second investigation adds: TCR beta cDNA libraries were prepared using 5'RACE template switching, which introduced a universal primer site and unique molecular identifiers. Eight or nine donors provided sorted CD3+CD56+NKG2C+, CD3+CD56+NKG2C- and CD3+CD56-NKG2C+ T-cell subsets, whose TCR beta-chain repertoires were profiled. Among the eight sequenced donors, seven were HCMV-seropositive and one was HCMV-seronegative. In several experiments an anti-gammadeltaTCR antibody was added to restrict sorting to alphabetaTCR-expressing T cells. For several donors, the dominant CD3+CD56+NKG2C+ clonotypes were among the top 10 CD8+ clonotypes and accounted for roughly 1.0-8% of CD8+ T cells. Those dominant clonotypes were again the most abundant among CD3+CD56-NKG2C+ cells in four donors, at about 25-65%. Whether the expanded NKG2C-expressing T cell clones were specific for HCMV antigens remained unclear. The eight sequenced donors were randomly selected healthy volunteers, three men and five women. A commercial ELISA kit detecting HCMV-specific IgG in serum was used to determine HCMV serostatus. Peripheral blood mononuclear cells were isolated from blood by Ficoll density gradient centrifugation. For about 6 donors, bulk peripheral blood T-cell repertoires were additionally sequenced from unsorted PBMC. Synthesis of cDNA was primed from the TCR beta constant segment and was followed by two consecutive PCR amplification steps. Illumina HiSeq 2000/2500, MiSeq or NextSeq was used to sequence libraries as 2 x 150 bp reads. MIGEC handled demultiplexing of the reads and grouping by UMI, while MiTCR was used to assemble and quantify clonotypes. To exclude erroneous sequences, any TCR cDNA sequence not supported by at least two reads was discarded. The tcR package was used for downstream repertoire analysis, with clonotypes matched between fractions based on CDR3 nucleotide sequence plus V segment. Antigen specificity was annotated against VDJdb with VDJmatch, allowing one amino acid substitution in CDR3.

The receptor was isolated from a man in his fifties or sixties who received an inactivated influenza vaccine. Donor details come from another sample of the same person, matched by shared clones. The material was PBMCs from blood, obtained on the day of vaccination. The chain employs TRBV11-2 and TRBJ2-5, with TRBD2 identical over 11 junction bases. The CDR3 amino acid sequence is: CASRAGTSGSLVKETQYF. The nucleotide sequence is TGTGCCAGCAGGGCCGGGACTAGCGGAAGCCTTGTTAAAGAGACCCAGTACTTC.